The sequence of this T cell receptor beta chain was determined in a study of cytomegalovirus exposure and HLA in healthy donors. PCR used 60 Vbeta primers and 13 Jbeta primers. Clones were read by immunoSEQ multiplex PCR, and TCRdb kept only the in-frame ones, dropping some. The sample contains over 150,000 clones, roughly 78% of which appear only once. The TCR comes from a girl aged 10-17 years in good health and CMV-seropositive. Sequenced sample: PBMCs.

CDR3 sequence (DNA): TGTGCCAGCAGCGCTCGGGACAGACTGAACACCGGGGAGCTGTTTTTT. Translating gives CASSARDRLNTGELFF. This sequence joins TRBV9 and TRBJ2-2; 7 bases are a match to TRBD1. The CDR3 loop spans 16 amino acids. CDR1 and CDR2 from the germline V gene are SGDLS and YYNGEE. Germline trimming cut 3 bases from V and 1 base from J; bases unmatched to any gene: 6.